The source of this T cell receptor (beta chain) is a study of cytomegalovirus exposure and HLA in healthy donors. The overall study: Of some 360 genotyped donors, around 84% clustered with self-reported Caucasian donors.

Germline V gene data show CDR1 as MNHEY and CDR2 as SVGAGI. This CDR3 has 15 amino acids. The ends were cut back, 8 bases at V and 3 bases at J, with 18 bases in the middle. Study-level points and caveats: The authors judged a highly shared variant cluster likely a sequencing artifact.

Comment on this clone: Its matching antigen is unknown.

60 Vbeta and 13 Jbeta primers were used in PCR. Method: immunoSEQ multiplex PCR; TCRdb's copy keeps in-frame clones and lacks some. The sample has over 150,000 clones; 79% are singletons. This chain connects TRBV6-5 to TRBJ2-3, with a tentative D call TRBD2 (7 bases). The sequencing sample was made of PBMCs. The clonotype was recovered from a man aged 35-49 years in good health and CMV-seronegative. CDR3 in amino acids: CASGPGGPGTDTQYF. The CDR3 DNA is TGTGCCAGCGGTCCCGGGGGGCCCGGGACAGATACGCAGTATTTT.